This T cell receptor beta chain was profiled in a study of human T cells and chemical hapten exposure. Study-wide background: DPC 0.01% went on the upper back by patch test, with reading at 6 days.

Looked up from germline, CDR1 is SNHLY and CDR2 is FYNNEI. The length of the CDR3 is 14 residues. Deletions cut 2 bases from V and 3 bases from J, with 9 bases between. TCRdb redid the calling of the RACE reads with MiXCR, one entry per CDR3 protein. The table lists roughly 180,000 distinct CDR3 sequences, roughly 14% of them singletons. The time point is: patch test 1, 2 weeks after DPC sensitization. The treatment: therapeutic diphenylcyclopropenone sensitization with weekly scalp DPC. Findings and limits, study-wide: Sensitizing with DPC caused no change in TCRs above 1 in 1000 frequency.

As concerns this clonotype: Antigen: not known.

This TCR came from a woman in her 30s with alopecia areata. Some clones in this sample may be carry-over from other donors' samples. The sequences come from whole blood, collected in connection with sensitization to the hapten diphenylcyclopropenone (DPC). This chain links TRBV2 with TRBJ2-3; TRBD2 is a possible D gene (5 bases). The CDR3 bases are TGTGCCAGCAGTGAAACGGGGAGAACAGATACGCAGTATTTT. Amino acid sequence: CASSETGRTDTQYF.